These 15 T cell receptor beta chains originate from one sample sequenced in a study of vaccination and CD4 T cells after COVID-19. Sequence data for DNA of cultured CD4+ T cells were generated by the Oncomine TCR Beta short-read assay. TCRdb processed the PCR reads anew with MiXCR; each CDR3 protein has one entry. The sample contains some 10,000 distinct CDR3 sequences, around 60% of which appear only once. These receptors' antigens are unknown. The treatment here: roughly nine-day PBMC culture with coronavirus spike peptide pools or control peptides (ViraFEST assay). Investigators obtained the unexposed donor's CD4+ T cells before the COVID-19 pandemic (2011-2018). The sequencing input was CD4+ T cells from blood, cultured in vitro. The receptors derive from a human donor in good health.

The chain combines TRBV6-2 or TRBV6-3 with TRBJ1-2, with D possibly being TRBD1 (5 bases). V lost 6 bases and J lost 0, with 17 bases in between. CDR3 length: 16 residues. Germline CDR1 and CDR2: MNHEY and SVGEGT. CDR3 bases: TGTGCCAGCAGACCTTATGGGGCGCAAGCTAACTATGGCTACACCTTC. As protein: CASRPYGAQANYGYTF.

This clonotype was seen a handful of times. The chain has TRBV6-1 and TRBJ1-5; D is unclear. Germline V gives CDR1 MNHNS, CDR2 SASEGT. CDR3 length: 13 amino acids. V was clipped by 2 bases and J by 4 bases, with 6 bases between them. The CDR3 nucleotides read TGTGCCAGCAGTGAACTCGGTAATCAGCCCCAGCATTTT. Protein product: CASSELGNQPQHF.

The chain joins TRBV20-1 to TRBJ2-1, with TRBD2 identical over 15 bases. Germline CDR1 and CDR2: DFQATT and SNEGSKA (reference sequence). The CDR3 consists of 14 residues. V lost 5 bases, J lost 11 bases, and 7 bases stayed unmatched. The CDR3 sequence: CSAPGLAGGGQQFF. Here the CDR3 DNA reads TGCAGTGCTCCGGGACTAGCGGGAGGCGGACAGCAGTTCTTC.

V and J are TRBV5-4 and TRBJ2-3; tentatively, D is TRBD2 (5 bases). This CDR3 has 13 amino acids. The germline V and J ends were trimmed by 3 bases and 8 bases, with 13 bases remaining between them. CDR1 and CDR2 from the germline V gene are SGHNT and YYREEE (reference sequence). The CDR3 loop reads CASSSDPAGTQYF. The CDR3 nucleotides are TGTGCCAGCAGCTCCGACCCCGCGGGTACGCAGTATTTT.

The rearrangement joins TRBV7-6 to TRBJ1-4, with unresolved D. With 1 base removed from V and 7 bases from J, the gap between germline ends came to 10 bases. Germline CDR1 reads SGHVS; CDR2 reads FNYEAQ. The CDR3 totals 14 residues. The CDR3 DNA follows: TGTGCCAGCAGCTTAGACTGGGGAGGTGAAAAACTGTTTTTT. Translating gives CASSLDWGGEKLFF.

V is TRBV2 and J is TRBJ1-2; a weak D match, TRBD1 (5 bases). Germline V gene sequence: CDR1 SNHLY, CDR2 FYNNEI. This CDR3 region has 12 residues. The V and J ends lost 2 bases and 8 bases respectively, with 9 bases between them. This chain's CDR3 is CASSENGGGYTF. The CDR3 DNA reads TGTGCCAGCAGTGAAAACGGGGGGGGCTACACCTTC.

This clonotype was counted a single time. The CDR3 sequence is CASSIDGQGYSPLHF. Here the CDR3 DNA reads TGTGCCAGTAGTATAGATGGACAGGGTTATTCACCCCTCCACTTT. This chain links TRBV19 with TRBJ1-6; 8 bases agree with TRBD1. Germline CDR1 and CDR2: LNHDA and SQIVND (reference sequence). The CDR3 is 15 residues long. The junction had 3 bases not matched to a gene; V was cut back by 0 bases and J by 8 bases.

CDR3 nucleotides: TGCGCCAGCAGCTTGGCTCGGGGGCGTACTGAAGCTTTCTTT. Translation gives CASSLARGRTEAFF. The chain recombines TRBV5-1 with TRBJ1-1; perhaps TRBD1 as D (6 bases). V was pared by 0 bases and J by 5 bases, with 11 bases between. This CDR3 is built from 14 residues. In germline, CDR1 is SGHRS, CDR2 YFSETQ.

This rearrangement joins TRBV6-1 to TRBJ1-2; D is perhaps TRBD1 (6 bases). The germline V gene encodes CDR1 MNHNS and CDR2 SASEGT. Trimming pared 8 bases from V and 5 bases from J, leaving 15 bases between. The CDR3 spans 13 residues. As DNA, the CDR3 is TGTGCCAGCTCCGGACAGCTTTCTTATGGCTACACCTTC. Protein sequence: CASSGQLSYGYTF.

CDR3: CASSPRAGGNQPQHF. In nucleotides, the CDR3 is TGTGCCAGCAGCCCTCGGGCGGGGGGCAATCAGCCCCAGCATTTT. This chain links TRBV11-2 with TRBJ1-5, with D perhaps TRBD1 (5 bases). Trimming cost V 5 bases and J 2 bases, with 13 bases left between them. The CDR3 extends over 15 amino acids. Germline assignment: CDR1 SGHAT and CDR2 FQNNGV.

The chain carries TRBV11-2 and TRBJ2-7; possibly TRBD2 for D (5 bases). This CDR3 has 13 amino acids. Germline assignment: CDR1 SGHAT and CDR2 FQNNGV. V was shortened by 4 bases and J by 4 bases, with 11 bases between the two germline ends. The CDR3 DNA reads TGTGCCAGCAGCTCGCTTCGGGGTTACGAGCAGTACTTC. Translating gives CASSSLRGYEQYF.

The V gene is TRBV19, the J gene TRBJ1-1, with TRBD1 matching 7 bases. Germline CDR1 is LNHDA and CDR2 is SQIVND (reference sequence). The CDR3 is 14 amino acids. V gave up 7 bases and J gave up 0 bases; unmatched junction bases: 5. CDR3 in DNA: TGTGCCAGTACCTCGACAGGGTTGAACACTGAAGCTTTCTTT. Translated: CASTSTGLNTEAFF. The variable domain in full, with the rest retrieved from reference TRBV19 and TRBJ1-1, is DGGITQSPKYLFRKEGQNVTLSCEQNLNHDAMYWYRQDPGQGLRLIYYSQIVNDFQKGDIAEGYSVSREKKESFPLTVTSAQKNPTAFYLCASTSTGLNTEAFFGQGTRLTVV.

The chain joins TRBV19 to TRBJ1-2; TRBD1 is a possible D gene (5 bases). This CDR3 spans 13 amino acids. V was shortened by 3 bases and J by 5 bases, with 10 bases between the two germline ends. The germline V gene encodes CDR1 LNHDA and CDR2 SQIVND (reference sequence). The CDR3: CASSIDSRYGYTF. DNA for the CDR3: TGTGCCAGTAGTATTGACAGTCGGTATGGCTACACCTTC. The full variable domain, its missing parts supplied by reference TRBV19 and TRBJ1-2, is DGGITQSPKYLFRKEGQNVTLSCEQNLNHDAMYWYRQDPGQGLRLIYYSQIVNDFQKGDIAEGYSVSREKKESFPLTVTSAQKNPTAFYLCASSIDSRYGYTFGSGTRLTVV.

The gene calls are TRBV12-3 or TRBV12-4 and TRBJ2-3, with D uncertain. The CDR3 is 13 amino acids. The V end was cut by 3 bases, the J end by 2 bases, with 6 bases between. The CDR3 coding sequence is TGTGCCAGCAGTTTGGGTAACACAGATACGCAGTATTTT. Protein sequence: CASSLGNTDTQYF.

This clonotype has only one observation. This chain links TRBV20-1 with TRBJ2-3, with no clear D. The CDR3 extends over 13 amino acids. Trimming cost V 1 base and J 0 bases, with 5 bases left between them. Germline assignment: CDR1 DFQATT and CDR2 SNEGSKA (reference sequence). The CDR3 DNA reads TGCAGTGCTAGAGTTCCTAGCACAGATACGCAGTATTTT. Residues: CSARVPSTDTQYF.